Listed below are T cell receptor beta chains from one sample, sequenced in a study of T cell responses to AZD1222 COVID-19 vaccine. Here immunoSEQ multiplex PCR was the method, and the copy in TCRdb shows in-frame clones only, minus some. Of tens of thousands of clones listed, roughly 86% are singletons. This material consisted of peripheral blood, taken 28 days after the second AZD1222 dose. These receptors originate from an adult who received the AZD1222 COVID-19 vaccine. CDR3s include the opening cysteine and the closing phenylalanine or tryptophan. The D gene is left open where the match is weak. The size of a clone is reported for some rows only, either as once, few or many, or as a class for expanded clones.

d_call j_call clone_size v_call cdr3_nt cdr3_aa
TRBD1 TRBJ2-7 - TRBV15 TGTGCCACCAGCGGACAGGGGTCCTCCTACGAGCAGTACTTC CATSGQGSSYEQYF
TRBD2 TRBJ2-7 - TRBV6-6 TGTGCCAGCAGTTACGGGAGGGGCGAGCAGTACTTC CASSYGRGEQYF
TRBD2 TRBJ2-1 once TRBV7-8 TGTGCCAGCAGTCAGGCGGCTAGCGGGGGGCGCAATGAGCAGTTCTTC CASSQAASGGRNEQFF
- TRBJ2-5 - TRBV5-1 TGCGCCAGCAGCTTGGCGGGGCGAGAGACCCAGTACTTC CASSLAGRETQYF
TRBD2 TRBJ2-3 - TRBV10-1 TGCGCCAGCGGTATGTGGGGGGGTGAGGGGAATACGCAGTATTTT CASGMWGGEGNTQYF
- TRBJ2-7 - TRBV11-2 TGTGCCAGCAGCCCCTACAACGAGCAGTACTTC CASSPYNEQYF
- TRBJ1-5 - TRBV7-9 TGTGCCAGCAGCTCTATAGGGGACCAGCCCCAGCATTTT CASSSIGDQPQHF
TRBD1 TRBJ2-7 - TRBV28 TGTGCCAGCAGATCTACAGGGGGAACCTACGAGCAGTACTTC CASRSTGGTYEQYF
TRBD1 TRBJ2-7 - TRBV29-1 TGCAGCGCCAGTGGACAGGGAGGTGGCTACGAGCAGTACTTC CSASGQGGGYEQYF
TRBD2 TRBJ2-1 - TRBV25-1 TGTGCCAGCAGTGGACTAGCGGGAAGTAACAATGAGCAGTTCTTC CASSGLAGSNNEQFF
- TRBJ2-5 - TRBV11-2 TGTGCCAGCAGCCTCGGGTCCTCACAAGGGGAGACCCAGTACTTC CASSLGSSQGETQYF
- TRBJ2-5 once TRBV6-5 TGTGCCAGCAGTTACTCGATGGGGGCTGGGGAGACCCAGTACTTC CASSYSMGAGETQYF
TRBD1 TRBJ1-5 few TRBV28 TGTGCCAGCAGTTACAGGGGGGAGACATCGCCCCAGCATTTT CASSYRGETSPQHF
- TRBJ1-1 - TRBV11-2 TGTGCCAGCAGCCAGGGACACCTCGGAGAGACTGAAGCTTTCTTT CASSQGHLGETEAFF
- TRBJ1-2 - TRBV19 TGTGCCAGTACCACAGGGCGGACAGTCTACACCTTC CASTTGRTVYTF
TRBD1 TRBJ2-3 - TRBV9 TGTGCCAGCAGCGTAGGGACAGGGGTTTCAGATACGCAGTATTTT CASSVGTGVSDTQYF
TRBD2 TRBJ2-1 - TRBV4-1 TGCGCCAGCAGCCAAGATAATGGGCTAGCGGGCTACAATGAGCAGTTCTTC CASSQDNGLAGYNEQFF
- TRBJ2-3 - TRBV25-1 TGTGCCAGCAGTCAGGGTGGGGGCACAGATACGCAGTATTTT CASSQGGGTDTQYF
- TRBJ2-5 - TRBV27 TGTGCCAGCAGCCGAATCGGGCTATTACCCTTCCAAGAGACCCAGTACTTC CASSRIGLLPFQETQYF
- TRBJ1-2 - TRBV5-1 TGCGCCAGCTCAGCTGAGGCCTTTAACTATGGCTACACCTTC CASSAEAFNYGYTF
- TRBJ2-6 - TRBV27 TGTGCCAGCAGTTCGGACGGGTCATCTGGGGCCAACGTCCTGACTTTC CASSSDGSSGANVLTF
- TRBJ1-1 medium-sized TRBV28 TGTGCCAGCAGTACTGGGGGGAACACTGAAGCTTTCTTT CASSTGGNTEAFF
- TRBJ1-5 - TRBV30 TGTGCCTGGAGTCCCACCGGGGGCCTAAGTCAGCCCCAGCATTTT CAWSPTGGLSQPQHF